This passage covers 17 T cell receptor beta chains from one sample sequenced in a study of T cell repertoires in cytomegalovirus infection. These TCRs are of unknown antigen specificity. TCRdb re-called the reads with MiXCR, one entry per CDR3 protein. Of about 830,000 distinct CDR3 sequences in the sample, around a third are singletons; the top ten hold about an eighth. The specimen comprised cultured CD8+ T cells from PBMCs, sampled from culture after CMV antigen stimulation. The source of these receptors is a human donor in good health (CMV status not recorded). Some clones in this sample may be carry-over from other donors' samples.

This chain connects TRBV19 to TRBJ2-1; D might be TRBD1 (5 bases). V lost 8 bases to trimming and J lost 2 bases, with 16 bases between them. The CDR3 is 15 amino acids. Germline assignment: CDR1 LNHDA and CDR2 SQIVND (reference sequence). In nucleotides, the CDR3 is TGTGCCAGTGCGGCAACAAGGGGCACCTACAATGAGCAGTTCTTC. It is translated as CASAATRGTYNEQFF. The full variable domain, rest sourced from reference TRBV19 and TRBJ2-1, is DGGITQSPKYLFRKEGQNVTLSCEQNLNHDAMYWYRQDPGQGLRLIYYSQIVNDFQKGDIAEGYSVSREKKESFPLTVTSAQKNPTAFYLCASAATRGTYNEQFFGPGTRLTVL.

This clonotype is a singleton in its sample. The CDR3 DNA reads as TGTGCCAGCAGTTTATCGATAGGGGCGTATGGCTACACCTTC. It encodes CASSLSIGAYGYTF. J is TRBJ1-2 and V is TRBV27; possibly TRBD1 for D (5 bases). Trimming removed 0 bases at V and 5 bases at J, with 10 bases between. The CDR3 runs 14 residues. Germline lookup yields CDR1 MNHEY and CDR2 SMNVEV (reference sequence).

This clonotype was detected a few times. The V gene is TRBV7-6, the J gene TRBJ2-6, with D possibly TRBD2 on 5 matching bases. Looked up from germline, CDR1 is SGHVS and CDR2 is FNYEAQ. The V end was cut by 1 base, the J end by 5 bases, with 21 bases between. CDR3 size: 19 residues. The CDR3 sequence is CASSLDAPRGEYRANVLTF. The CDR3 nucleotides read TGTGCCAGCAGCTTAGATGCCCCTCGTGGGGAGTATAGGGCCAACGTCCTGACTTTC.

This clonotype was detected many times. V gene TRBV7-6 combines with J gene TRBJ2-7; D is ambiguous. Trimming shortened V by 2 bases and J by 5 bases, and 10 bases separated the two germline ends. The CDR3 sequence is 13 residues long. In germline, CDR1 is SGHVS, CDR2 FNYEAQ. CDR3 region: CASSLTGSDEQYF. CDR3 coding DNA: TGTGCCAGCAGCTTAACGGGTTCCGACGAGCAGTACTTC.

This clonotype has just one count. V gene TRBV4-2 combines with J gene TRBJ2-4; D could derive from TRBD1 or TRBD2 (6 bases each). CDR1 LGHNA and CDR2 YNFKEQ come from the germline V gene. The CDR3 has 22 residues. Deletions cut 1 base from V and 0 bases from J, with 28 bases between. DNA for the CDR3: TGTGCCAGCAGCCAAGGGGGGGCCCGGACGGGTTTTCCCCTTCTAGCCAAAAACATTCAGTACTTC. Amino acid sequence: CASSQGGARTGFPLLAKNIQYF.

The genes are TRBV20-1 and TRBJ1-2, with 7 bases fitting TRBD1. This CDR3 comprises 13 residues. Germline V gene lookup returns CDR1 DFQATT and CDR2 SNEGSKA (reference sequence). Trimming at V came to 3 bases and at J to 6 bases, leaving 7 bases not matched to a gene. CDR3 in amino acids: CSASGIGTDGYTF. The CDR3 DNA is TGCAGTGCTAGCGGTATAGGGACAGATGGCTACACCTTC.

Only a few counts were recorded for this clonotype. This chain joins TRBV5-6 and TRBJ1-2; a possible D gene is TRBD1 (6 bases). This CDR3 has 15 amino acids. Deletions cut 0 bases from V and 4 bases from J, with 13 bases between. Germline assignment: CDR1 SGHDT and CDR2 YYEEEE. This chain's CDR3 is CASSLDRDLFYGYTF. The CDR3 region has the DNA TGTGCCAGCAGCTTGGACAGGGATCTTTTCTATGGCTACACCTTC.

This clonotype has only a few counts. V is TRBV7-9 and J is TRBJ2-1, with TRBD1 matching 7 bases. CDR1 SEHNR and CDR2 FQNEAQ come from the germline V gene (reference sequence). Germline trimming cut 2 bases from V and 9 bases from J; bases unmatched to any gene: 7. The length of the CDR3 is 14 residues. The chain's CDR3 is CASSLLQGLVEQFF. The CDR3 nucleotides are TGTGCCAGCAGCTTACTACAGGGGTTGGTTGAGCAGTTCTTC.

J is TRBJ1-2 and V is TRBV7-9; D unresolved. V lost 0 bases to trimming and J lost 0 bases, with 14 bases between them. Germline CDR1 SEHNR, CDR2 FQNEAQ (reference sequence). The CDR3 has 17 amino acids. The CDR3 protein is CASSLADRLWTNYGYTF. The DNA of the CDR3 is TGTGCCAGCAGCTTAGCGGATAGGCTCTGGACTAACTATGGCTACACCTTC.

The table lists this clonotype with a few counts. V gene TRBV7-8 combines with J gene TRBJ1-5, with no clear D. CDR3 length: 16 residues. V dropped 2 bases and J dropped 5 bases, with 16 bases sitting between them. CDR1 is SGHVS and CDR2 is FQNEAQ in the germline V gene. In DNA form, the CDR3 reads TGTGCCAGCAGCTTATATCTTGAGCGGGTGGATCAGCCCCAGCATTTT. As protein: CASSLYLERVDQPQHF. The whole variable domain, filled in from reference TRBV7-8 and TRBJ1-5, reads GAGVSQSPRYKVAKRGQDVALRCDPISGHVSLFWYQQALGQGPEFLTYFQNEAQLDKSGLPSDRFFAERPEGSVSTLKIQRTQQEDSAVYLCASSLYLERVDQPQHFGDGTRLSIL.

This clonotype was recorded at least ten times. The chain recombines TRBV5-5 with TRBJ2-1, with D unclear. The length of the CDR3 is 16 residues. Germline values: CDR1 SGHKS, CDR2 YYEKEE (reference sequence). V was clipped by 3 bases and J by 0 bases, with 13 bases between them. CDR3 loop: CASSWPGESSYNEQFF. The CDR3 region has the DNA TGTGCCAGCAGCTGGCCTGGGGAAAGCTCCTACAATGAGCAGTTCTTC.

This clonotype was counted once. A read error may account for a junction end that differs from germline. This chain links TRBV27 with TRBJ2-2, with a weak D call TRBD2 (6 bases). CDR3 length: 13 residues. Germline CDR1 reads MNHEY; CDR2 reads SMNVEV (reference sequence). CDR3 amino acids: CTSSWGGTGELFF. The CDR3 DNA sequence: TGTACCAGCAGCTGGGGAGGCACCGGGGAGCTGTTTTTT.

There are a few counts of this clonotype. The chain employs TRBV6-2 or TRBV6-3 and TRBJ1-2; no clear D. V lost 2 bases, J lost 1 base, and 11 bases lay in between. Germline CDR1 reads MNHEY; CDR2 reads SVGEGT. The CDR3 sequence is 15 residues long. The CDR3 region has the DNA TGTGCCAGCAGTTACCTCTCTGCAGATAACTATGGCTACACCTTC. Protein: CASSYLSADNYGYTF.

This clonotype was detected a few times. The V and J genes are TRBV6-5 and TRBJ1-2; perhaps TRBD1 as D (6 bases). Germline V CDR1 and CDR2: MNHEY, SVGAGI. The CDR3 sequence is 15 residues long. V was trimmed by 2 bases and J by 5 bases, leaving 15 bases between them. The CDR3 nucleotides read TGTGCCAGCAGTTACGCTACAGGGTTGGGGTATGGCTACACCTTC. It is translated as CASSYATGLGYGYTF.

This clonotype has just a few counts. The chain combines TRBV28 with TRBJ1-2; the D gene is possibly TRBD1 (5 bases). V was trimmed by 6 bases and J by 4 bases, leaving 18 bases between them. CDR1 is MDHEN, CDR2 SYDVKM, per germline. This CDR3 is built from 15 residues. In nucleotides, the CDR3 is TGTGCCAGCAGCCTTAGTCCCGGGACCTTCTATGGCTACACCTTC. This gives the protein CASSLSPGTFYGYTF.

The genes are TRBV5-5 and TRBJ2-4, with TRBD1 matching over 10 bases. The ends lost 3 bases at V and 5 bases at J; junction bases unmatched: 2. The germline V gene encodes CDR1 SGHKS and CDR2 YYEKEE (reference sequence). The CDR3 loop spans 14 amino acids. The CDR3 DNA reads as TGTGCCAGCAGCTCCGGGACAGGGGAAAACATTCAGTACTTC. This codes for CASSSGTGENIQYF.

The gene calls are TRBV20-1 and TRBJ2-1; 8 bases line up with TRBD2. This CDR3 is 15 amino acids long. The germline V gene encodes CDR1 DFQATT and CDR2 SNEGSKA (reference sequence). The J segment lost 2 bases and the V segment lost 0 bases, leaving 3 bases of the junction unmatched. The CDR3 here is CSARDPRGAYNEQFF. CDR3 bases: TGCAGTGCTAGAGATCCGCGGGGGGCCTACAATGAGCAGTTCTTC.